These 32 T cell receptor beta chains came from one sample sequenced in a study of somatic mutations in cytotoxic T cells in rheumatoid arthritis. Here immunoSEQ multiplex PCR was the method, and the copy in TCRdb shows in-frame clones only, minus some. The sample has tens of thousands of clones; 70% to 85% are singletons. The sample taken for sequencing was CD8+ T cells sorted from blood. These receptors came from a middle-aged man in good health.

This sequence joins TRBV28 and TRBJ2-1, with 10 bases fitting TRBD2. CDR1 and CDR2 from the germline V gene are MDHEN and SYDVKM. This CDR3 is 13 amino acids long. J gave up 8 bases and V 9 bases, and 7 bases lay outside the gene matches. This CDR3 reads CASESGRADEQFF. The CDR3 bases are TGTGCCAGTGAGAGCGGGAGGGCCGATGAGCAGTTCTTC.

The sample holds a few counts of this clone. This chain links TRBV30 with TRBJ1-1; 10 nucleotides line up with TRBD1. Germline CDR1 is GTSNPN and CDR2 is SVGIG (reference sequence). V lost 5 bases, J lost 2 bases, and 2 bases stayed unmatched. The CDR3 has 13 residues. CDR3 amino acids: CAWDRGHNTEAFF. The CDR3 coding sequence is TGTGCCTGGGACAGGGGGCACAACACTGAAGCTTTCTTT.

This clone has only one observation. The CDR3 protein is CSVWTDSNQPQHF. CDR3 nucleotides: TGCAGCGTTTGGACGGATAGCAATCAGCCCCAGCATTTT. The chain has TRBV29-1 and TRBJ1-5; D is unresolved. Germline V gene sequence: CDR1 SQVTM, CDR2 ANQGSEA. The CDR3 has 13 residues. V was pared by 5 bases and J by 0 bases, with 8 bases between. The full variable domain, in which reference TRBV29-1 and TRBJ1-5 provide the parts outside the CDR3, is SAVISQKPSRDICQRGTSLTIQCQVDSQVTMMFWYRQQPGQSLTLIATANQGSEATYESGFVIDKFPISRPNLTFSTLTVSNMSPEDSSIYLCSVWTDSNQPQHFGDGTRLSIL.

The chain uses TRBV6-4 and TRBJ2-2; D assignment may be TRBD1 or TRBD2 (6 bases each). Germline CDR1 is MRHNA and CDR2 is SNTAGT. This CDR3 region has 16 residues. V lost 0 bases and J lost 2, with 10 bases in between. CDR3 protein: CASSDSAGGNTGELFF. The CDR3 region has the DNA TGTGCCAGCAGTGACTCAGCCGGGGGCAACACCGGGGAGCTGTTTTTT.

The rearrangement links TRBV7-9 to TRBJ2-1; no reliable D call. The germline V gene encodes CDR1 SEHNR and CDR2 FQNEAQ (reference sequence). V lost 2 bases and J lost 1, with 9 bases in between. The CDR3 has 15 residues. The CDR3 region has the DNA TGTGCCAGCAGCTTAAGTGCTAGTTCCTACAATGAGCAGTTCTTC. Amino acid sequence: CASSLSASSYNEQFF.

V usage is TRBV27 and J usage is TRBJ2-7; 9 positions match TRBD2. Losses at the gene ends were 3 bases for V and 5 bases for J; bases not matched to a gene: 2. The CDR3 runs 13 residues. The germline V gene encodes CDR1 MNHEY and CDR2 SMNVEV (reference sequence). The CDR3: CASSFGGGDEQYF. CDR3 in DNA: TGTGCCAGCAGTTTCGGCGGGGGGGACGAGCAGTACTTC.

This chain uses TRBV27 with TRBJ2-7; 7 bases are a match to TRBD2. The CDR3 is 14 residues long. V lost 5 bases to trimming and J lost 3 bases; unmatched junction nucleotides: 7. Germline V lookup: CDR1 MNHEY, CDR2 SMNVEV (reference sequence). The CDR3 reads CASSPSGPVYEQYF. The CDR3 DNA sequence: TGTGCCAGCAGTCCTAGCGGCCCAGTCTACGAGCAGTACTTC.

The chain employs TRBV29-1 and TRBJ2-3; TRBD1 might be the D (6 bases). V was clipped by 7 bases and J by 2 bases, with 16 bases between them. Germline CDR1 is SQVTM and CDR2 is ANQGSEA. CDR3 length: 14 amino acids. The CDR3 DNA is TGCAGCGCTAAAATCGGGACACACACAGATACGCAGTATTTT. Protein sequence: CSAKIGTHTDTQYF.

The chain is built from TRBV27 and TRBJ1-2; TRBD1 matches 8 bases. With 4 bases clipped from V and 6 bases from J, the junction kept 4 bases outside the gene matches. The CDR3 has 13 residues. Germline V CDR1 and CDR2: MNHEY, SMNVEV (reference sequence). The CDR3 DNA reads TGTGCCAGCAGTTATACAGGGGGGAATGGCTACACCTTC. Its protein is CASSYTGGNGYTF.

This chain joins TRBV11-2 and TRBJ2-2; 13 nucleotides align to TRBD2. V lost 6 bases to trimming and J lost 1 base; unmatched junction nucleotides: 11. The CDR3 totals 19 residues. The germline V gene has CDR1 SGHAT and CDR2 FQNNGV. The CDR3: CASRPGTSGNYMNTGELFF. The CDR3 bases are TGTGCCAGCAGGCCCGGGACTAGCGGGAACTACATGAACACCGGGGAGCTGTTTTTT.

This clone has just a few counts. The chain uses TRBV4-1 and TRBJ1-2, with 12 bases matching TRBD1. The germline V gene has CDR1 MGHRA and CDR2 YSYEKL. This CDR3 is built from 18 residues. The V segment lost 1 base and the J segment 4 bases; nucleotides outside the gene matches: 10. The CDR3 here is CASSQVGQGARSLYGYTF. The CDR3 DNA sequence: TGCGCCAGCAGCCAAGTGGGACAGGGGGCGCGGTCCCTCTATGGCTACACCTTC.

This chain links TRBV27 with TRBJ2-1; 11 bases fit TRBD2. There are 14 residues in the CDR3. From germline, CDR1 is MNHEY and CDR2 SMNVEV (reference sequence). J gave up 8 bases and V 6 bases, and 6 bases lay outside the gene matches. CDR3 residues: CASRTSGSVHEQFF. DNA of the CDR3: TGTGCCAGCAGAACTAGCGGGAGCGTCCATGAGCAGTTCTTC.

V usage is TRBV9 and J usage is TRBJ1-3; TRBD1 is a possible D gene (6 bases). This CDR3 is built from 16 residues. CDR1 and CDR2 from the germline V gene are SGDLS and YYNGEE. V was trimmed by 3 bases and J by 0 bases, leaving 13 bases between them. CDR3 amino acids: CASSGTEQNSGNTIYF. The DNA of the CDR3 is TGTGCCAGCAGCGGGACAGAACAAAACTCTGGAAACACCATATATTTT. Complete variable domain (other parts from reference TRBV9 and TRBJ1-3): DSGVTQTPKHLITATGQRVTLRCSPRSGDLSVYWYQQSLDQGLQFLIQYYNGEERAKGNILERFSAQQFPDLHSELNLSSLELGDSALYFCASSGTEQNSGNTIYFGEGSWLTVV.

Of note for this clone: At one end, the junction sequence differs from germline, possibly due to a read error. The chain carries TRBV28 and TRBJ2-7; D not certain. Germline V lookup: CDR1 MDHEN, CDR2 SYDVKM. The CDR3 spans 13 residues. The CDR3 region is CASSLSGQLLGNF. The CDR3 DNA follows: TGTGCCAGCAGTTTATCGGGCCAGCTTCTTGGGAACTTC.

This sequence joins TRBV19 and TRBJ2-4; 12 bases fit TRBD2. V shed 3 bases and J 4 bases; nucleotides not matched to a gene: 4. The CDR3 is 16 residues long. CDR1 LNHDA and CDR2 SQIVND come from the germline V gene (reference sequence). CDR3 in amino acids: CASSIWLAGGKNIQYF. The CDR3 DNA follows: TGTGCCAGTAGTATTTGGCTAGCGGGAGGGAAAAACATTCAGTACTTC.

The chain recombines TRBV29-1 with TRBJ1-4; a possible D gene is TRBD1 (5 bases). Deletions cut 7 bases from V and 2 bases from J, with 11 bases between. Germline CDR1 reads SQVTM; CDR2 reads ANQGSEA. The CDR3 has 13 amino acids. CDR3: CSARERTNEKLFF. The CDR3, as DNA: TGCAGCGCCAGGGAGAGGACTAATGAAAAACTGTTTTTT.

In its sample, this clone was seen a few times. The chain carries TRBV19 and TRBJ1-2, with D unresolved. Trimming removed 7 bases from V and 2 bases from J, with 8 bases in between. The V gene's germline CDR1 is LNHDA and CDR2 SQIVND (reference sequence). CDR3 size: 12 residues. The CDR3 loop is CASIAENYGYTF. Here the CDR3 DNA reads TGTGCCAGTATTGCGGAAAACTATGGCTACACCTTC.

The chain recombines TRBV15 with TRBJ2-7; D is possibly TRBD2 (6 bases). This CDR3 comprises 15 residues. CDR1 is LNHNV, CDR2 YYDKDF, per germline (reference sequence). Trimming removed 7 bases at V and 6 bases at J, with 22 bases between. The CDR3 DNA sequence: TGTGCCACCAACCCCCACGGAGGGCAGGGCTCCGAGCAGTACTTC. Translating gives CATNPHGGQGSEQYF. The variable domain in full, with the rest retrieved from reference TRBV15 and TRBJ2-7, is DAMVIQNPRYQVTQFGKPVTLSCSQTLNHNVMYWYQQKSSQAPKLLFHYYDKDFNNEADTPDNFQSRRPNTSFCFLDIRSPGLGDTAMYLCATNPHGGQGSEQYFGPGTRLTVT.

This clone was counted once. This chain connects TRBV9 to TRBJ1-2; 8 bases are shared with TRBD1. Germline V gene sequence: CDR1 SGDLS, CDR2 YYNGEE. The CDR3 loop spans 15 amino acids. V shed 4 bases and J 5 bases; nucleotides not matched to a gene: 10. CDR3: CASSPNDRGAYGYTF. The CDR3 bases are TGTGCCAGCAGCCCAAATGACAGGGGTGCATATGGCTACACCTTC.

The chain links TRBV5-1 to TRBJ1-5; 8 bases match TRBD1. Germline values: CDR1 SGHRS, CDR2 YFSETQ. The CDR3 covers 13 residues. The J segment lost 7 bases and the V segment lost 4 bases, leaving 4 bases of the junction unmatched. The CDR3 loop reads CASSPTGDQPQHF. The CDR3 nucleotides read TGCGCCAGCAGCCCGACAGGGGACCAGCCCCAGCATTTT. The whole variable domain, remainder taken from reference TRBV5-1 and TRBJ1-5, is KAGVTQTPRYLIKTRGQQVTLSCSPISGHRSVSWYQQTPGQGLQFLFEYFSETQRNKGNFPGRFSGRQFSNSRSEMNVSTLELGDSALYLCASSPTGDQPQHFGDGTRLSIL.

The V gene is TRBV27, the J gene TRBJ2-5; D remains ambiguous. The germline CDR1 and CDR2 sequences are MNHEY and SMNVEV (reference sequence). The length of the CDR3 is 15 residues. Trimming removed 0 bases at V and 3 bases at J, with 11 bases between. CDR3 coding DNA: TGTGCCAGCAGTTTATCCCCCCACGACGAAGAGACCCAGTACTTC. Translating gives CASSLSPHDEETQYF.

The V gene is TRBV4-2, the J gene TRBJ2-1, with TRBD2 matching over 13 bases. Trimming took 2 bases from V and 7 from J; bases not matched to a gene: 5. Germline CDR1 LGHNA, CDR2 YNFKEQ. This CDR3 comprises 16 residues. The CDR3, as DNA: TGTGCCAGCAGCCAACCCGGACTAGCGGGAGAAAATGAGCAGTTCTTC. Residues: CASSQPGLAGENEQFF.

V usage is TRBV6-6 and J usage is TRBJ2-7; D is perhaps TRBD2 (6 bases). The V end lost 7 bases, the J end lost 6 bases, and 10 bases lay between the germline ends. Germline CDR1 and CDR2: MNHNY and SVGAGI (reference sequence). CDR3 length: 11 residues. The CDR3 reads CASNYGGEQYF. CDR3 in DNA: TGTGCCAGCAACTACGGGGGCGAGCAGTACTTC.

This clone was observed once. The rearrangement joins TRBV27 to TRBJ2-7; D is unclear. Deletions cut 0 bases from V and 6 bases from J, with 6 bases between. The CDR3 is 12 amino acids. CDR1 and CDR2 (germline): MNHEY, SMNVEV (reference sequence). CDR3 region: CASSLSMGEQYF. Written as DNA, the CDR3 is TGTGCCAGCAGTTTATCTATGGGCGAGCAGTACTTC.

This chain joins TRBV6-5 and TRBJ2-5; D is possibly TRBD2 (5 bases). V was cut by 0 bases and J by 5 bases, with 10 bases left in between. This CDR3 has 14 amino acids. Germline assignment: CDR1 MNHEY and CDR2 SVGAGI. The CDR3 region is CASSYSTRVETQYF. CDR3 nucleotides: TGTGCCAGCAGTTACTCGACGAGGGTCGAGACCCAGTACTTC.

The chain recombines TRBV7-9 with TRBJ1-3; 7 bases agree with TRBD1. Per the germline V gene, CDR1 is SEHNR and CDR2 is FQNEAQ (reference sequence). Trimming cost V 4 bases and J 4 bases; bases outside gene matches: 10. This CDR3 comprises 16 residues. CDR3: CASSSSTGVEGNTIYF. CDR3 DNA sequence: TGTGCCAGCAGCTCGAGTACAGGGGTGGAAGGAAACACCATATATTTT.

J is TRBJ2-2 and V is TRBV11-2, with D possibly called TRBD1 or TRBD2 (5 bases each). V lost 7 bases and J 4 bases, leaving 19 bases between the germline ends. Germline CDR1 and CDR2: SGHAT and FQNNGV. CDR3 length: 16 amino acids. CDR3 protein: CASIYGTTYGTGELFF. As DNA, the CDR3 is TGTGCCAGCATCTACGGGACCACTTACGGCACCGGGGAGCTGTTTTTT.

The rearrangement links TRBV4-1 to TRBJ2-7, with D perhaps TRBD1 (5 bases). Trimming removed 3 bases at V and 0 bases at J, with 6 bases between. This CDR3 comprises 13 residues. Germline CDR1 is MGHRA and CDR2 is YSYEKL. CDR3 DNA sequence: TGCGCCAGCAGCCACAGGGACTCCTACGAGCAGTACTTC. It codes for CASSHRDSYEQYF.

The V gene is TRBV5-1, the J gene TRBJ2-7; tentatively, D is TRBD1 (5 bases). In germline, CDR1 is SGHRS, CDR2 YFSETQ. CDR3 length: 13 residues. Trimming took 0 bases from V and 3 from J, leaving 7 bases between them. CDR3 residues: CASSLARDYEQYF. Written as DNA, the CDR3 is TGCGCCAGCAGCTTGGCCAGGGACTACGAGCAGTACTTC.

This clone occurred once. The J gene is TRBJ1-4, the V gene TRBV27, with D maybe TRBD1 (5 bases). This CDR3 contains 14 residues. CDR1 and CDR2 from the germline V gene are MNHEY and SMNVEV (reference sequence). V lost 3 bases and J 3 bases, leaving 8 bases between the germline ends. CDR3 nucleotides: TGTGCCAGCAGTTTTCTGGGACCTAATGAAAAACTGTTTTTT. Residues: CASSFLGPNEKLFF. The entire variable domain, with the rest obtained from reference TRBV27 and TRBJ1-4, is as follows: EAQVTQNPRYLITVTGKKLTVTCSQNMNHEYMSWYRQDPGLGLRQIYYSMNVEVTDKGDVPEGYKVSRKEKRNFPLILESPSPNQTSLYFCASSFLGPNEKLFFGSGTQLSVL.

The CDR3 DNA is TGTGCCTGGAGTGACAATTGGGGCACTGAAGCTTTCTTT. Translating gives CAWSDNWGTEAFF. This chain uses TRBV30 with TRBJ1-1; D gene uncertain. Trimming pared 1 base from V and 4 bases from J, leaving 10 bases between. This CDR3 is 13 amino acids long. Looked up from germline, CDR1 is GTSNPN and CDR2 is SVGIG (reference sequence).

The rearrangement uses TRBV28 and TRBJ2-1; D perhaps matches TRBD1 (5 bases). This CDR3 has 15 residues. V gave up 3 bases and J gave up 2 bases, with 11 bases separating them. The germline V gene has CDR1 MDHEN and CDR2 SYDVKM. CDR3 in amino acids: CASSFETEAYNEQFF. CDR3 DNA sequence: TGTGCCAGCAGTTTCGAGACAGAGGCCTACAATGAGCAGTTCTTC.